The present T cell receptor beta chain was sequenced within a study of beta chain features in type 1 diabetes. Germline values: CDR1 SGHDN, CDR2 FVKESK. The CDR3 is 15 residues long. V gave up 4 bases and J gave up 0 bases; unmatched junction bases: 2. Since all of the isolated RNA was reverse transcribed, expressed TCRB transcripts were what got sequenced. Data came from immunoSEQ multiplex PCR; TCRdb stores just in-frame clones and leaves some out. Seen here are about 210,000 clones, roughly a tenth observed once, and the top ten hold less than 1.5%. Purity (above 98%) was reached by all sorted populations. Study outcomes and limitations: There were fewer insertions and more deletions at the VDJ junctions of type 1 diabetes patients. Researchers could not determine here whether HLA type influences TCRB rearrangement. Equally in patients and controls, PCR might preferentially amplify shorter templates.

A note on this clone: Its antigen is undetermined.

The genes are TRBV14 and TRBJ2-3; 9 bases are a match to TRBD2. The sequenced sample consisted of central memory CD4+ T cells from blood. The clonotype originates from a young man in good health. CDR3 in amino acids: CASSPSGTSTDTQYF. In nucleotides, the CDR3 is TGTGCCAGCAGCCCTAGCGGGACAAGCACAGATACGCAGTATTTT.